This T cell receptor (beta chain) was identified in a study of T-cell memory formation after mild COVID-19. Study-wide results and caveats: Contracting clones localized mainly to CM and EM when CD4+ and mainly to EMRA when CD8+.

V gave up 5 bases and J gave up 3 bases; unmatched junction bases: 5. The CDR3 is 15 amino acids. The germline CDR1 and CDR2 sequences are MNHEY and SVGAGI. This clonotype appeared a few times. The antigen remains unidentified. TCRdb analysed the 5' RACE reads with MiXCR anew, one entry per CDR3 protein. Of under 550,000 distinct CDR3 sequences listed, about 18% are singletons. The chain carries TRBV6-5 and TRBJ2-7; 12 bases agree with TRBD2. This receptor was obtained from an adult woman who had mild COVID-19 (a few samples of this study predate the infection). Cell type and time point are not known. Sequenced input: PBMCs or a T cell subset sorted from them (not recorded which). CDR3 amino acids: CASSPTSGRFYEQYF. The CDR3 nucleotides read TGTGCCAGCAGTCCTACTAGCGGGAGGTTCTACGAGCAGTACTTC.